These T cell receptor beta chains were read from a single sample in a study of blood T cell repertoires in COVID-19. Only in-frame clones appear in the TCRdb table, and some are missing; sequencing was by immunoSEQ multiplex PCR. The sample carries 95,000 to 150,000 clones, 79% recorded once. Sequenced input: peripheral blood. The receptors here all came from a man aged 35-49 years with active or convalescent COVID-19. CDR3s include the opening cysteine and the closing phenylalanine or tryptophan. D genes are given only for firm matches. Not all rows give a size; the values are once, few, many and, for expanded clones, a class.

>TRBV6-5|once|TRBJ1-1|NA
CASKLDRLNTEAFF
TGTGCCAGCAAACTTGACAGGTTGAACACTGAAGCTTTCTTT
>TRBV30|NA|TRBJ2-2|NA
CAWSPGNTGELFF
TGTGCCTGGAGTCCAGGAAACACCGGGGAGCTGTTTTTT
>TRBV28|few|TRBJ1-1|TRBD1
CASSPSGTGGAAFF
TGTGCCAGCAGTCCGTCGGGGACAGGGGGCGCCGCTTTCTTT
>TRBV20-1|once|TRBJ2-5|NA
CSAPVGATQYF
TGCAGTGCTCCCGTGGGGGCGACCCAGTACTTC
>TRBV10-2|NA|TRBJ2-7|TRBD1
CASTRDRGSEQYF
TGCGCCAGCACCCGGGACAGGGGATCCGAGCAGTACTTC
>TRBV24-1|once|TRBJ1-2|NA
CATSHQGSGYTF
TGTGCCACCAGTCACCAGGGGAGCGGCTACACCTTC
>TRBV27|NA|TRBJ2-1|TRBD2
CASSAGGPYNEQFF
TGTGCCAGCAGTGCGGGGGGGCCTTACAATGAGCAGTTCTTC
>TRBV9|few|TRBJ1-2|TRBD1
CASSVGDRVYYGYTF
TGTGCCAGCAGCGTAGGGGACAGGGTCTACTATGGCTACACCTTC
>TRBV5-6|NA|TRBJ1-2|NA
CASSLGAGYTF
TGTGCCAGCAGCTTAGGAGCTGGCTACACCTTC
>TRBV10-3|NA|TRBJ2-7|TRBD1
CAISRDRVTEQYF
TGTGCCATCAGTCGGGACAGGGTTACCGAGCAGTACTTC
>TRBV5-1|NA|TRBJ1-1|TRBD1
CASSQEQGVNTEAFF
TGCGCCAGCAGCCAGGAACAGGGGGTGAACACTGAAGCTTTCTTT
>TRBV29-1|NA|TRBJ1-3|NA
CSVKTGSGNTIYF
TGCAGCGTTAAGACAGGTTCTGGAAACACCATATATTTT
>TRBV9|NA|TRBJ1-1|NA
CASSESGGVTTEAFF
TGTGCCAGCAGCGAAAGTGGAGGGGTGACCACTGAAGCTTTCTTT
>TRBV5-4|NA|TRBJ1-4|NA
CASSLGLRESNPKLFF
TGTGCCAGCAGCTTGGGCCTCCGGGAGTCTAATCCGAAACTGTTTTTT
>TRBV11-2|NA|TRBJ2-5|TRBD1
CASSLGGRGLETQYF
TGTGCCAGCAGCTTGGGGGGCAGGGGGCTAGAGACCCAGTACTTC
>TRBV2|NA|TRBJ2-1|TRBD2
CASSSGGVNNEQFF
TGTGCCAGCAGTAGCGGGGGGGTTAACAATGAGCAGTTCTTC
>TRBV6-5|NA|TRBJ2-7|NA
CASSYSKGAYEQYF
TGTGCCAGCAGTTACTCGAAGGGGGCCTACGAGCAGTACTTC
>TRBV2|NA|TRBJ1-4|TRBD1
CASSPDRVGEKLFF
TGTGCCAGCAGCCCCGACAGGGTGGGTGAAAAACTGTTTTTT
>TRBV27|NA|TRBJ1-2|TRBD1
CASSLSTGAEGYTF
TGTGCCAGCAGTTTATCGACAGGGGCGGAGGGCTACACCTTC
>TRBV19|NA|TRBJ1-1|NA
CASRPGREPGSEAFF
TGTGCCAGTCGACCCGGGAGGGAACCGGGAAGTGAAGCTTTCTTT
>TRBV7-9|NA|TRBJ1-1|TRBD1
CASSKQTGVNTEAFF
TGTGCCAGCAGCAAACAGACAGGGGTTAACACTGAAGCTTTCTTT
>TRBV7-3|few|TRBJ2-2|TRBD1
CASSLVGQGTGELFF
TGTGCCAGCAGCTTGGTGGGACAGGGGACCGGGGAGCTGTTTTTT
>TRBV5-1|NA|TRBJ1-3|NA
CASSLGLALSIGNTIYF
TGCGCCAGCAGCTTGGGACTAGCACTAAGTATTGGAAACACCATATATTTT
>TRBV18|few|TRBJ1-1|TRBD1
CASSVDRGHLNTEAFF
TGTGCCAGCTCAGTAGACAGGGGGCACCTGAACACTGAAGCTTTCTTT
>TRBV12-3/TRBV12-4|NA|TRBJ1-1|NA
CASNFGGGTEAFF
TGTGCCAGCAACTTCGGGGGGGGGACTGAAGCTTTCTTT
>TRBV20-1|NA|TRBJ1-2|NA
CSAPMAYGYTF
TGCAGTGCTCCGATGGCTTATGGCTACACCTTC
>TRBV18|NA|TRBJ1-5|TRBD1
CASSPIEGAGQPQHF
TGTGCCAGCTCACCAATAGAGGGGGCAGGACAGCCCCAGCATTTT
>TRBV29-1|NA|TRBJ1-1|TRBD1
CSVGGQGGEAFF
TGCAGCGTTGGGGGACAGGGAGGTGAAGCTTTCTTT
>TRBV5-6|NA|TRBJ1-1|NA
CASSLANTEAFF
TGTGCCAGCAGCTTGGCCAATACTGAAGCTTTCTTT
>TRBV9|NA|TRBJ1-2|NA
CASSVEYELINYGYTF
TGTGCCAGCAGCGTAGAGTATGAGTTAATTAACTATGGCTACACCTTC
>TRBV5-4|NA|TRBJ1-1|NA
CASSSIIADTEAFF
TGTGCCAGCAGCTCGATTATCGCGGACACTGAAGCTTTCTTT
>TRBV18|NA|TRBJ1-1|NA
CASSPSQGPNTEAFF
TGTGCCAGCTCACCTTCACAGGGCCCGAACACTGAAGCTTTCTTT
>TRBV6-1|NA|TRBJ1-5|NA
CASSEARTAVQPQHF
TGTGCCAGCAGTGAAGCGCGTACGGCGGTTCAGCCCCAGCATTTT